This entry lists 4 T cell receptor beta chains sequenced from one sample in a study of neurological immune-mediated disorders. One entry per CDR3 protein, called by TCRdb with MiXCR from the 5' RACE reads. The sample carries roughly 66,000 distinct CDR3 sequences, 4.5% to 6% recorded once. Sample: PBMCs. The origin of the receptors is a woman in her seventies with multiple sclerosis.

This clonotype occurred a few times. This sequence joins TRBV7-9 and TRBJ2-2; tentative D call: TRBD2 (5 bases). The CDR3 is made up of 16 amino acids. Trimming shortened V by 5 bases and J by 2 bases, and 15 bases separated the two germline ends. Germline CDR1 and CDR2: SEHNR and FQNEAQ (reference sequence). This CDR3 is CASSLPGIQNTGELFF. CDR3 DNA sequence: TGTGCCAGCAGCCTACCGGGAATACAAAACACCGGGGAGCTGTTTTTT.

This clonotype came up a few times. J is TRBJ1-1 and V is TRBV5-6, with D possibly matching TRBD1 (6 bases). The CDR3 is 16 amino acids. CDR1 is SGHDT and CDR2 is YYEEEE in the germline V gene. V was trimmed by 6 bases and J by 5 bases, leaving 23 bases between them. The CDR3 spells CASIYGGFSRGTEAFF. The CDR3 nucleotides read TGTGCCAGCATCTATGGTGGATTCTCTAGGGGGACTGAAGCTTTCTTT.

There are many counts of this clonotype. The V gene is TRBV20-1, the J gene TRBJ2-3, with 16 bases lining up with TRBD2. Germline assignment: CDR1 DFQATT and CDR2 SNEGSKA (reference sequence). The junction had 7 bases not matched to a gene; V was cut back by 5 bases and J by 2 bases. The CDR3 has 17 amino acids. CDR3 in DNA: TGCAGTGCTCACGCCGGGACTAGCGGGAGGGCCACAGATACGCAGTATTTT. Amino acids: CSAHAGTSGRATDTQYF.

Ten or more counts support this clonotype. This chain connects TRBV15 to TRBJ2-3; unclear D gene. The germline CDR1 and CDR2 sequences are LNHNV and YYDKDF (reference sequence). The CDR3 has 15 amino acids. Trimming left V 1 base short and J 4 bases short, with 12 bases between. CDR3 region: CATSRVRRIADTQYF. The CDR3 DNA sequence: TGTGCCACCAGCAGAGTTCGGAGAATAGCAGATACGCAGTATTTT.